The clone carrying this T cell receptor beta chain occurred a few times. Its matching antigen is unknown. This clone may be a read error of a much larger clone one base away. The CDR3 extends over 15 amino acids. From germline, CDR1 is SEHNR and CDR2 FQNEAQ (reference sequence). Samples came from axillary lymph nodes draining the breast cancer. One entry per CDR3 protein results from TCRdb running MiXCR on the multiplex PCR reads. The sample records approximately 300,000 distinct CDR3 sequences, 30% being singletons. This specimen comes from a study of breast tumors, draining lymph nodes, adjacent tissues. Study results and caveats: Compared with lymph nodes, tumors were less diverse; compared with nontumor tissue, more. The data were judged consistent with most tumor T cells coming from lymph node and expanding in tumor. Tumor and nontumor repertoires were significantly more similar in luminal-like than in basal-like breast cancer.

This sequence originates from a female donor with breast cancer. Some clones in this sample may be carry-over from other donors' samples. The chain has TRBV7-9 and TRBJ2-5, with TRBD2 matching 8 bases. Sequencing was performed on axillary lymph node tissue. The CDR3 DNA follows: TGTGCCAGCAGCAAGACTAGCGCCCGACAAGAGACCCAGCACTTC. Protein product: CASSKTSARQETQHF.